This T cell receptor beta chain comes out of a study of Graves' ophthalmopathy and Graves' hyperthyroidism. Physicians reached a diagnosis by relying on clinical symptoms, serum thyroxine, TRAb, thyroid ultrasound and orbital computed tomography. Note on this clonotype: Its specificity is not known.

CDR1 is LNHDA, CDR2 SQIVND, per germline (reference sequence). This CDR3 is built from 13 residues. The trim removed 6 bases at V and 5 bases at J, leaving 2 bases unmatched. For repertoire sequencing, the TCR beta CDR3 regions were amplified from RNA transcripts. The first round was an RT-PCR with HTBI primers, and the second round was a multiplex PCR. Each CDR3 protein gets one entry after TCRdb re-called the multiplex PCR reads with MiXCR. Altogether 350,000 to 400,000 distinct CDR3 sequences are present, roughly 14% being singletons, with the ten largest covering roughly 7%. Regarding the study as a whole: Stable hyperthyroidism and ophthalmopathy were told apart by a 13-signature model, which achieved 87.88% sensitivity and approximately 82% specificity. Blood contained most expanded thyroid clonotypes exceeding 0.001 frequency.

What was sequenced was peripheral blood. The source is a woman between 18 and 29 years old with stable Graves' hyperthyroidism. The J gene is TRBJ2-2, the V gene TRBV19; TRBD1 matches at 8 bases. The CDR3 region has the DNA TGTGCCAGTAGAAGGGACAGGACCGGGGAGCTGTTTTTT. As protein: CASRRDRTGELFF.